This T cell receptor beta chain appears in the sequencing data of a study of blood T cell repertoires in COVID-19. The CDR3 length is 14 residues. Per germline, CDR1 SQVTM and CDR2 ANQGSEA. J was trimmed by 5 bases and V by 4 bases; bases with no gene match: 10. The data were produced by immunoSEQ multiplex PCR, yet TCRdb's version contains in-frame clones alone and is incomplete. The sample shows 150,000 or so clones, approximately 87% of them seen only once. The TCR was taken from a woman aged 50 to 60 who had recovered from COVID-19. This chain joins TRBV29-1 and TRBJ1-1, with TRBD1 matching over 7 bases. Sequencing input: PBMCs or T cells enriched from blood (not recorded which). CDR3 residues: CSVGPGGSLTEAFF. The CDR3 DNA is TGCAGCGTTGGGCCAGGGGGGTCTTTGACTGAAGCTTTCTTT.